This T cell receptor (beta chain) stems from a study of T cells in Graves' hyperthyroidism and ophthalmopathy. Overall study context: Pretreatment peripheral blood was obtained at initial diagnosis. Study-wide results and limits: Peripheral blood also featured most of the thyroid clonotypes expanded above 0.001. Through a model of 13 V-J features, ophthalmopathy was separated from stable hyperthyroidism.

Over 18 months, lack of ophthalmopathy progression marked Graves' hyperthyroidism as stable. This clonotype was detected ten times or more. Its antigen is unknown. Amplification of TCR beta CDR3 regions used RNA as the template. First-round RT-PCR with HTBI primers amplified the TCR CDR3 region. TCRdb re-called the multiplex PCR reads through MiXCR, storing one row per CDR3 protein. The sample records around 450,000 distinct CDR3 sequences, less than 20% being singletons. Trimming shortened V by 5 bases and J by 4 bases, and 11 bases separated the two germline ends. CDR1 and CDR2 (germline): SGHNT, YENEEA. The CDR3 consists of 13 residues.

The sequencing sample was made of blood. The chain employs TRBV11-3 and TRBJ1-1; D not certain. The TCR originated in a woman under 30 with Graves' hyperthyroidism. The CDR3 DNA is TGTGCCAGCAGCCGATCCGAAACCACTGAAGCTTTCTTT. Amino acids: CASSRSETTEAFF.